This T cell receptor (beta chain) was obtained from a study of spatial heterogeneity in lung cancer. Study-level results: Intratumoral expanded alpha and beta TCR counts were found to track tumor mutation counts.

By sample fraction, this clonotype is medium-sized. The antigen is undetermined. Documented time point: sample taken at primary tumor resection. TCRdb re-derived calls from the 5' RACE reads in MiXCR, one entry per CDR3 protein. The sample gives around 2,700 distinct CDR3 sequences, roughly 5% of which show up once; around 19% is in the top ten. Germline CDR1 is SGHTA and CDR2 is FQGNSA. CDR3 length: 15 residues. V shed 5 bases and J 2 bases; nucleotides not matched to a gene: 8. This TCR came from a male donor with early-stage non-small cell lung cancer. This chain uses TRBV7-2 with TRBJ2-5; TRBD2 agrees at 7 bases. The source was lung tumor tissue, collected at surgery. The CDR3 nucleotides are TGTGCCAGCAGCGCAGACCGGGGGGTACAAGAGACCCAGTACTTC. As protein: CASSADRGVQETQYF.